The clone carrying this T cell receptor (beta chain) was found a few times. Trimming removed 2 bases from V and 8 bases from J; junction bases left unmatched: 10. The CDR3 spans 15 residues. In germline, CDR1 is SGDLS, CDR2 YYNGEE. TCRdb ran MiXCR on the RT-PCR reads and lists one entry per CDR3 protein. Of about 680,000 distinct CDR3 sequences listed, over 12% are singletons. The material sequenced was memory CD4+ T cells from blood. The origin of this receptor is a female donor in good health, serving as a healthy control. V is TRBV9 and J is TRBJ1-2; 9 bases map to TRBD1. This CDR3 reads CASSVNMGQGLGYTF. CDR3 nucleotide sequence: TGTGCCAGCAGCGTTAACATGGGACAGGGATTGGGCTACACCTTC.